What follows is one TCR beta chain and its context. Its antigen is as yet unknown. The second PCR ran roughly 6 to 11 cycles with a sample-barcoded 5' primer and J-beta primers. One entry per CDR3 protein results from TCRdb running MiXCR on the 5' RACE reads. The sample gives around 1.7 million distinct CDR3 sequences, 28% of which show up once; 6.5% to 8.5% is in the top ten. The data are from a study of blood T cells in healthy people across ages. Findings and limits, study-wide: It was held that diversity estimates obtained from one million T cells represented underestimates. Per million T cells, TCR beta diversity dropped about linearly as age rose.

Peripheral blood from each donor was collected in a volume of approximately 10 milliliters. The sample taken for sequencing was blood. The clonotype originates from a woman in her twenties or thirties in good health.

The CDR3 sequence is CASSFTRDTDTQYF. As DNA, the CDR3 is TGTGCCAGCAGCTTTACTAGAGACACAGATACGCAGTATTTT. The chain links TRBV27 to TRBJ2-3, with TRBD2 as a possible D gene (5 bases). This CDR3 spans 14 amino acids. The germline CDR1 and CDR2 sequences are MNHEY and SMNVEV (reference sequence). The V end lost 6 bases, the J end lost 2 bases, and 12 bases lay between the germline ends.